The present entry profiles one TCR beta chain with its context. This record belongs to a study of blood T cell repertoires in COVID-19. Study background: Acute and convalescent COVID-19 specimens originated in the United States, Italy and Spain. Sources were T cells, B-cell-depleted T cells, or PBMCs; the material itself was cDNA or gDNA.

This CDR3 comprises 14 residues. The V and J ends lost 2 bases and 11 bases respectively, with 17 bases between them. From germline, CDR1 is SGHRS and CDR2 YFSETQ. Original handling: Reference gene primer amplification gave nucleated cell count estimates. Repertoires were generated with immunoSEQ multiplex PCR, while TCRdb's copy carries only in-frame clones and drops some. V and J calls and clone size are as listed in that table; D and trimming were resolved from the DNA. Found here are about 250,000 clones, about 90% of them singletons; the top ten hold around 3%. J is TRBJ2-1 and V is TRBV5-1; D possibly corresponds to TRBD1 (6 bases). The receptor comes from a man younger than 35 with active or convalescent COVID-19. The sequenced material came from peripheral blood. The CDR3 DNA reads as TGCGCCAGCAGCTTAGGGGGTGTAGAAACCAAGCAGTTCTTC. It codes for CASSLGGVETKQFF.